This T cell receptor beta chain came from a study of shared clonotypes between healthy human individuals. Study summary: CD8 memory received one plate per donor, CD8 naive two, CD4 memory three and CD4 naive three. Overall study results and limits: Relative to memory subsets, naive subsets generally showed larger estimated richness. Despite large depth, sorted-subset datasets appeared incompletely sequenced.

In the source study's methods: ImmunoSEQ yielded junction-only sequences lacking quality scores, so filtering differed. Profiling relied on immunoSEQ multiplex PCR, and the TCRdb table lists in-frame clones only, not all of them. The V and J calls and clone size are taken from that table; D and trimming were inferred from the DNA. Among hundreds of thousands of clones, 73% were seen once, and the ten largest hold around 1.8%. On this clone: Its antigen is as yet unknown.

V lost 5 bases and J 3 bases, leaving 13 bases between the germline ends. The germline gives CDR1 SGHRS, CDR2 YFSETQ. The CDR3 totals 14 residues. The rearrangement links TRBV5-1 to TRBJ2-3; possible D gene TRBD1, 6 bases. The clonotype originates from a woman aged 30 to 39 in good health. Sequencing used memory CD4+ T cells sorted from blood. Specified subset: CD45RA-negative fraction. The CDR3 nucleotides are TGCGCCAGCAGACAAAATACAGGGACAGATACGCAGTATTTT. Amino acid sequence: CASRQNTGTDTQYF.